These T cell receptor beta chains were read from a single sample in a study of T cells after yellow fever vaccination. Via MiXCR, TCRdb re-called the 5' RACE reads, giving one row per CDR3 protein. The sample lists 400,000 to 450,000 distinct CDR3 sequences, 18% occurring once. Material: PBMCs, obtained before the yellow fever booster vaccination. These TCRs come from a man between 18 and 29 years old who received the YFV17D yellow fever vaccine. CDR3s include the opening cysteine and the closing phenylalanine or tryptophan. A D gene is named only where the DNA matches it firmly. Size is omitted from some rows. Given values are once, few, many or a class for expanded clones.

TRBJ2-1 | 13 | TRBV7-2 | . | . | TGTGCCAGCAGCTTATGGGGCTCCCCCCTACAGTTCTTC | CASSLWGSPLQFF
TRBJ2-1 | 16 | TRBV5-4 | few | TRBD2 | TGTGCCAGCAGCTTGGGGGGGCTAGCGGGGAGGGATGAGCAGTTCTTC | CASSLGGLAGRDEQFF
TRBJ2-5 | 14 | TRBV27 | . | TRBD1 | TGTGCCAGCAGACCGGGACAGGGAAAAGAGACCCAGTACTTC | CASRPGQGKETQYF
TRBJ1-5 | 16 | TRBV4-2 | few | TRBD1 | TGTGCCAGCAGCCAAGATCCGGACAGGGGAAATCAGCCCCAGCATTTT | CASSQDPDRGNQPQHF
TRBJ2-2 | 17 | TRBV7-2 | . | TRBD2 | TGTGCCAGCTCCAGAGGACTAGCGGGGATCTACACCGGGGAGCTGTTTTTT | CASSRGLAGIYTGELFF
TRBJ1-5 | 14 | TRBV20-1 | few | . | TGCAGTGCTAGAGCTGGGGTGGGCAATCAGCCCCAGCATTTT | CSARAGVGNQPQHF
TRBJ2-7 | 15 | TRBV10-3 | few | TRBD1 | TGTGCCATCAGTGTGGGACAGGGGCAGACCTACGAGCAGTACTTC | CAISVGQGQTYEQYF
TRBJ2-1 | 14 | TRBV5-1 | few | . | TGCGCCAGCAGCTTTATGACCTCCTACAATGAGCAGTTCTTC | CASSFMTSYNEQFF
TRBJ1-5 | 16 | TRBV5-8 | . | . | TGTGCCAGCAGCCCCGGGGGGGAGCGTTGGAATCAGCCCCAGCATTTT | CASSPGGERWNQPQHF
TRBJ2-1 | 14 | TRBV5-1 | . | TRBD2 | TGCGCCAGCAGCACCCGACTAGCGGGCAATGAGCAGTTCTTC | CASSTRLAGNEQFF
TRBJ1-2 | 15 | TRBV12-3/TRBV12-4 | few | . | TGTGCCAGCACCTTCGATTCAGGGTTAAACTATGGCTACACCTTC | CASTFDSGLNYGYTF
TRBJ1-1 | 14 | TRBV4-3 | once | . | TGCGCCAGCAGCCAAGGTGCGACGAACACTGAAGCTTTCTTT | CASSQGATNTEAFF
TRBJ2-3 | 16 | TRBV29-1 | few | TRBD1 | TGCAGCGTTGAAGAAAGGTCCGGGACAGGCACAGATACGCAGTATTTT | CSVEERSGTGTDTQYF
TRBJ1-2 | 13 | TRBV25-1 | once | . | TGTGCCAGCAGTGAAGTTGTGGGAACCGGCTACACCTTC | CASSEVVGTGYTF
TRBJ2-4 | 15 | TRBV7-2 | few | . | TGTGCCAGCAGCCTCATGCAGGGAGGTTTAAACATTCAGTACTTC | CASSLMQGGLNIQYF
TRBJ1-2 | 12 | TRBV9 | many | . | TGTGCCAGCAGCGTAGGTGACAGTGGCTACACCTTC | CASSVGDSGYTF
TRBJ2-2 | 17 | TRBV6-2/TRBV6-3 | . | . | TGTGCCAGCAGTTACTCGAGGGAAAGGGGCCGAGGCGGGGAGCTGTTTTTT | CASSYSRERGRGGELFF
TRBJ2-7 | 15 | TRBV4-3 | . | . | TGCGCCAGCAGCCAAGATTCTCAGGACTCCTACGAGCAGTACTTC | CASSQDSQDSYEQYF
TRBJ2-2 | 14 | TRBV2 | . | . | TGTGCCAGCCACCGAGACAGCGTATCTGGGGAGCTGTTTTTT | CASHRDSVSGELFF
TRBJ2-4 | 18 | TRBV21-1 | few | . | . | CASSYLNMPVGHGNIQYF
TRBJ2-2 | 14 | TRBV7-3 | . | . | TGTGCCAGCAGCGGGGACGGCAACACCGGGGAGCTGTTTTTT | CASSGDGNTGELFF
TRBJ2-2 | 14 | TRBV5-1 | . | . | TGCGCCAGCAGCTTGGGCACATACACCGGGGAGCTGTTTTTT | CASSLGTYTGELFF
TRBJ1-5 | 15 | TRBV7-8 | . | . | TGTGCCAGCAGCCCGCCGGGGCCTGGGCATCAGCCCCAGCATTTT | CASSPPGPGHQPQHF
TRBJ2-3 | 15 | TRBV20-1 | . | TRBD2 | TGCAGTGCTAGAGTTTTTAGCGGGGGCACAGATACGCAGTATTTT | CSARVFSGGTDTQYF
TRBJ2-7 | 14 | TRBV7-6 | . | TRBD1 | TGTGCCAGCAGCCCGGAACAGGGGCCCTACGAGCAGTACTTC | CASSPEQGPYEQYF
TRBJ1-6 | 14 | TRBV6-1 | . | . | TGTGCCAGCAGTGAACTATGGAGTGATTCACCCCTCCACTTT | CASSELWSDSPLHF
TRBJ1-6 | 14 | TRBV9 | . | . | TGTGCCAGCAGCGAAACGGGGACCCATTCACCCCTCCACTTT | CASSETGTHSPLHF
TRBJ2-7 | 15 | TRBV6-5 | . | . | TGTGCCAGCAGTTACTCGAACGTAAACTCCTACGAGCAGTACTTC | CASSYSNVNSYEQYF
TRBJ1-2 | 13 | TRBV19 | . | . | TGTGCCAGTAGTCCACAGGGTAGACACGGCTACACCTTC | CASSPQGRHGYTF
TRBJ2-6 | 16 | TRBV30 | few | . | TGTGCCTGGAGTCCGGGCGCGGGCCTGGGGGCCAACGTCCTGACTTTC | CAWSPGAGLGANVLTF
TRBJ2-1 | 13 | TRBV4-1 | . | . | TGCGCCAGCAGCCATGAAGCGAATACGGAGCAGTTCTTC | CASSHEANTEQFF
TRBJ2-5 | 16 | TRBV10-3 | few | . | TGTGCCATCAGTCGGAACGAAGAAAGACTAGAAGAGACCCAGTACTTC | CAISRNEERLEETQYF